This T cell receptor beta chain was retrieved from a study of CD8 T cells in Susac syndrome. In contrast to the negatively isolated CD8+ and CD4+ T cells, TEMRA cells were FACS-enriched. The CDR3 extends over 14 amino acids. The V gene's germline CDR1 is SGHTA and CDR2 FQGNSA. A remark on this clonotype: The junction departs from the called germline gene at one end, perhaps through a read error.

Reverse transcription used about 0.45 to 1 ug RNA and random hexamers. The immunoSEQ assay covered 54 Vbeta and 13 Jbeta segments for CDR3. From the immunoSEQ multiplex PCR reads, TCRdb called clonotypes with MiXCR, one entry per CDR3 protein. The sample consists of around 300,000 distinct CDR3 sequences, around 91% of them appearing once. This receptor was taken from a human donor with multiple sclerosis. The chain employs TRBV7-2 and TRBJ2-7; no clear D gene. The sequenced sample was CD8+ T cells from PBMCs. The CDR3 reads CASTLDPSSYEQYF. The CDR3 coding sequence is TGTGCCAGCACCTTAGACCCGAGCTCCTACGAGCAGTACTTC. Full variable domain (missing parts from reference TRBV7-2 and TRBJ2-7): GAGVSQSPSNKVTEKGKDVELRCDPISGHTALYWYRQSLGQGLEFLIYFQGNSAPDKSGLPSDRFSAERTGGSVSTLTIQRTQQEDSAVYLCASTLDPSSYEQYFGPGTRLTVT.